The following is a T cell receptor beta chain sequence with its context. The antigen remains unidentified. This CDR3 contains 15 residues. Per the germline V gene, CDR1 is SGHNT and CDR2 is YYREEE (reference sequence). V shed 3 bases, J shed 4 bases, and the junction held 7 bases outside the gene matches. These data are taken from a study of blood T cells in healthy people across ages. Per sample, a minimum of 6 million PBMCs were isolated. Extractions gave at least 5.5 micrograms of total RNA per sample. Primers used in a second PCR of roughly 7 to 11 cycles were a sample-barcoded 5' primer and a J-beta primer mix. Each CDR3 protein is one row after TCRdb ran MiXCR on the 5' RACE reads. The sample has around 970,000 distinct CDR3 sequences, about 53% seen once. General study results and limits: Per million T cells, TCR beta diversity dropped about linearly as age rose.

Sequenced material: blood. The TCR comes from a woman aged 60-70 years in good health. The V call is TRBV5-4, the J call TRBJ2-5; 9 positions match TRBD2. CDR3 region: CASSYQAGGGETQYF. The CDR3 DNA follows: TGTGCCAGCAGCTATCAAGCGGGAGGAGGAGAGACCCAGTACTTC.